These 14 T cell receptor beta chains share one sample of origin, sequenced in a study of cytomegalovirus exposure and HLA in healthy donors. PCR employed 60 Vbeta and 13 Jbeta primers. Profiling relied on immunoSEQ multiplex PCR, and the TCRdb table lists in-frame clones only, not all of them. Among fewer than 250,000 clones listed, roughly 80% were seen once. The sequenced material came from PBMCs. The receptors come from a woman in her twenties or thirties in good health and CMV-seropositive.

The chain uses TRBV4-2 and TRBJ2-7; 8 nucleotides agree with TRBD1. V shed 2 bases, J shed 2 bases, and the junction held 8 bases outside the gene matches. From germline, CDR1 is LGHNA and CDR2 YNFKEQ. CDR3 size: 16 residues. In nucleotides, the CDR3 is TGTGCCAGCAGCCAACCCCAAAACAGGGGGACCTACGAGCAGTACTTC. It is translated as CASSQPQNRGTYEQYF.

This sequence joins TRBV30 and TRBJ2-5; the D gene is possibly TRBD1 (6 bases). Per germline, CDR1 GTSNPN and CDR2 SVGIG (reference sequence). The CDR3 has 13 residues. Trimming stripped 3 bases from V and 4 bases from J, with 12 bases between. DNA for the CDR3: TGTGCCTGGAGCCTCCAAGGGGGAGAGACCCAGTACTTC. Protein: CAWSLQGGETQYF.

The rearrangement uses TRBV10-1 and TRBJ2-3; TRBD1 aligns across 10 bases. V was pared by 9 bases and J by 3 bases, with 12 bases of the junction left unmatched. CDR1 is WNHNN and CDR2 is SYGVQD in the germline V gene (reference sequence). The CDR3 length is 16 residues. The CDR3 loop is CARCRQGAQKTDTQYF. CDR3 in DNA: TGCGCCAGGTGCCGACAGGGGGCGCAGAAAACAGATACGCAGTATTTT.

The V and J genes are TRBV28 and TRBJ1-5, with TRBD1 matching over 10 bases. V was clipped by 6 bases and J by 6 bases; unmatched bases: 8. Germline values: CDR1 MDHEN, CDR2 SYDVKM. This CDR3 is built from 15 residues. CDR3 nucleotides: TGTGCCAGCAGAAACAGAGACAGGGGGCTTCAGCCCCAGCATTTT. This gives the protein CASRNRDRGLQPQHF.

This clone was counted a single time. The chain couples TRBV7-2 to TRBJ1-5; D ambiguous. This CDR3 is 11 amino acids long. Germline V gives CDR1 SGHTA, CDR2 FQGNSA. Trimming removed 5 bases at V and 7 bases at J, with 6 bases between. Here the CDR3 reads CASSPRQPQHF. The DNA of the CDR3 is TGTGCCAGCAGCCCTCGGCAGCCCCAGCATTTT.

The chain links TRBV9 to TRBJ1-3; 8 nucleotides align to TRBD1. The CDR3 has 16 residues. Per the germline V gene, CDR1 is SGDLS and CDR2 is YYNGEE. V lost 4 bases and J lost 3; bases outside the gene matches: 9. CDR3 nucleotides: TGTGCCAGCAGCCCGCATCAGGGGGCGATTGGAAACACCATATATTTT. It encodes CASSPHQGAIGNTIYF.

The rearrangement uses TRBV5-1 and TRBJ2-2; 11 nucleotides match TRBD1. Germline V gene data show CDR1 as SGHRS and CDR2 as YFSETQ. The CDR3 consists of 16 residues. The junction had 7 bases not matched to a gene; V was cut back by 4 bases and J by 5 bases. The CDR3 bases are TGCGCCAGCAGCCTGGGACAGGGGGTAGCGACCGGGGAGCTGTTTTTT. Its translation: CASSLGQGVATGELFF.

V gene TRBV2 combines with J gene TRBJ1-1; 8 positions match TRBD1. This CDR3 region has 12 residues. Germline V lookup: CDR1 SNHLY, CDR2 FYNNEI. Trimming took 8 bases from V and 10 from J; bases not matched to a gene: 9. The CDR3 loop is CASEDRARIAFF. CDR3 DNA: TGTGCCAGCGAGGACAGGGCTCGGATAGCTTTCTTT.

The rearrangement joins TRBV25-1 to TRBJ2-7, with 7 positions matching TRBD1. The CDR3 has 14 residues. J gave up 2 bases and V 4 bases, and 5 bases lay outside the gene matches. Germline CDR1 and CDR2: MGHDK and SYGVNS. This CDR3 reads CASSAPGQTYEQYF. CDR3 in DNA: TGTGCCAGCAGTGCTCCGGGACAGACCTACGAGCAGTACTTC.

The rearrangement joins TRBV28 to TRBJ2-1; TRBD2 aligns across 9 bases. The CDR3 spans 15 residues. J was trimmed by 4 bases and V by 5 bases; bases with no gene match: 6. Looked up from germline, CDR1 is MDHEN and CDR2 is SYDVKM. Here the CDR3 reads CASSPERGEYNEQFF. CDR3 DNA: TGTGCCAGCAGTCCCGAGCGGGGGGAATACAATGAGCAGTTCTTC.

The CDR3 loop reads CASSLAEDTQYF. The DNA for the CDR3 is TGTGCCAGCAGCTTGGCTGAGGATACGCAGTATTTT. The V and J genes are TRBV5-4 and TRBJ2-3, with D unresolved. The V end lost 0 bases, the J end lost 6 bases, and 5 bases lay between the germline ends. CDR1 and CDR2 from the germline V gene are SGHNT and YYREEE (reference sequence). The CDR3 consists of 12 residues.

The chain links TRBV7-2 to TRBJ1-5; 9 bases map to TRBD1. The CDR3 extends over 16 amino acids. V gave up 3 bases and J gave up 4 bases; unmatched junction bases: 7. From germline, CDR1 is SGHTA and CDR2 FQGNSA. CDR3 sequence: CASSFRYGTGNQPQHF. The CDR3 DNA sequence: TGTGCCAGCAGCTTCAGATACGGGACAGGGAATCAGCCCCAGCATTTT.

The chain couples TRBV7-2 to TRBJ2-3, with 7 bases fitting TRBD2. The CDR3 loop spans 15 amino acids. V gave up 5 bases and J gave up 5 bases; unmatched junction bases: 10. Germline V CDR1 and CDR2: SGHTA, FQGNSA. The CDR3 reads CASSPLGREQDTQYF. The CDR3 nucleotides read TGTGCCAGCAGCCCCCTGGGGCGGGAGCAAGATACGCAGTATTTT. Together with reference TRBV7-2 and TRBJ2-3, the CDR3 gives the full variable domain: GAGVSQSPSNKVTEKGKDVELRCDPISGHTALYWYRQSLGQGLEFLIYFQGNSAPDKSGLPSDRFSAERTGGSVSTLTIQRTQQEDSAVYLCASSPLGREQDTQYFGPGTRLTVL.

The genes are TRBV7-2 and TRBJ2-2, with D tentatively TRBD1 (6 bases). The germline V gene encodes CDR1 SGHTA and CDR2 FQGNSA. The germline V and J ends were trimmed by 3 bases and 7 bases, with 18 bases remaining between them. This CDR3 has 16 residues. CDR3 sequence: CASSFTALGTSGELFF. The DNA for the CDR3 is TGTGCCAGCAGCTTTACAGCCTTGGGGACAAGCGGGGAGCTGTTTTTT.